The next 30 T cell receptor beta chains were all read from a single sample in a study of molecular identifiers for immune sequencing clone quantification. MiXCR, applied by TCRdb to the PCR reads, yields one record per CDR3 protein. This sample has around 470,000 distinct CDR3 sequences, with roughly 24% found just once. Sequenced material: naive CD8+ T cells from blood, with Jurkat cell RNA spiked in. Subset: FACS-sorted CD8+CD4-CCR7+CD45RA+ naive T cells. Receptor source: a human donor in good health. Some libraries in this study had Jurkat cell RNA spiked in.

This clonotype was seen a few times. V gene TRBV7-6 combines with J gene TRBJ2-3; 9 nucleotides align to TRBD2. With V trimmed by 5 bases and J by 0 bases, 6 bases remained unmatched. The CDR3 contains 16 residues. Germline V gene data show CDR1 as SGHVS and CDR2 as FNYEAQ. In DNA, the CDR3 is TGTGCCAGCAGCCCCGGACTAGCGTCGAGCACAGATACGCAGTATTTT. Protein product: CASSPGLASSTDTQYF.

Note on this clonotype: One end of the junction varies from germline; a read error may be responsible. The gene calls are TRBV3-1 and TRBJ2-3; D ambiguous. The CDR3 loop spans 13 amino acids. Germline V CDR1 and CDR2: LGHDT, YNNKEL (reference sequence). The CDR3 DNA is TGTGCCAGCAGCCAAGACAGCACAGATAAGCAGTATTTT. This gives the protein CASSQDSTDKQYF.

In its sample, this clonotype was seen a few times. Here the CDR3 DNA reads TGTGCCAGCAGCGTTGGACTAGCGGGAGTTTCCGGGGAGCTGTTTTTT. It specifies CASSVGLAGVSGELFF. V gene TRBV9 combines with J gene TRBJ2-2, with 13 positions matching TRBD2. The V gene's germline CDR1 is SGDLS and CDR2 YYNGEE. Unmatched junction bases numbered 4, after V lost 2 bases and J lost 6 bases. The CDR3 consists of 16 residues. The full variable domain, in which reference TRBV9 and TRBJ2-2 provide the parts outside the CDR3, is DSGVTQTPKHLITATGQRVTLRCSPRSGDLSVYWYQQSLDQGLQFLIQYYNGEERAKGNILERFSAQQFPDLHSELNLSSLELGDSALYFCASSVGLAGVSGELFFGEGSRLTVL.

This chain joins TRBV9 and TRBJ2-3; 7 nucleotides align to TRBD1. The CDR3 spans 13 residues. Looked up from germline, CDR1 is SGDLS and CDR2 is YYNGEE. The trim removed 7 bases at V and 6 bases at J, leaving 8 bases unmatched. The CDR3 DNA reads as TGTGCCAGCTCCTCAGAAGGGGGCGATACGCAGTATTTT. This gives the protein CASSSEGGDTQYF.

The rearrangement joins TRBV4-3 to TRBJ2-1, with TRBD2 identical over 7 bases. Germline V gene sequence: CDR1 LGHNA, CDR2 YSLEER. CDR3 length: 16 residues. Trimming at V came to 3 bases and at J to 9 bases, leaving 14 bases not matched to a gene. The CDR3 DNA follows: TGCGCCAGCAGCCAGAGTCCCTGGGGAGGGAGAGGTGAGCAGTTCTTC. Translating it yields CASSQSPWGGRGEQFF.

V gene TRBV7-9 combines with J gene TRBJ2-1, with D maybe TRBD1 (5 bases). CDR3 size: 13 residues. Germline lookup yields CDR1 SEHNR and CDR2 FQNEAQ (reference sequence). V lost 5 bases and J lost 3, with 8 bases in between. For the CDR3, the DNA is TGTGCCAGCAGCAAGGACAACTACAATGAGCAGTTCTTC. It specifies CASSKDNYNEQFF.

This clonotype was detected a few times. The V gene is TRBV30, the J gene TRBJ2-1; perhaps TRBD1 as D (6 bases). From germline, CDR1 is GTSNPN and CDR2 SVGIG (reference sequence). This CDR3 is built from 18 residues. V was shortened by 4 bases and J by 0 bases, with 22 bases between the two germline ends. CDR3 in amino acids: CAWTNRVDTAHSYNEQFF. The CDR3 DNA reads TGTGCCTGGACCAACAGGGTTGATACTGCCCACTCCTACAATGAGCAGTTCTTC.

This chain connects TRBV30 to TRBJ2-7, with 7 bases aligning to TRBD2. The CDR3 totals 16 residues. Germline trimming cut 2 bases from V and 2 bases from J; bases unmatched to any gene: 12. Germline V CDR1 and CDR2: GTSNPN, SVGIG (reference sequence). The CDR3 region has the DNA TGTGCCTGGAGTCTGCGGGTGGGGGGGTACCCCTACGAGCAGTACTTC. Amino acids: CAWSLRVGGYPYEQYF.

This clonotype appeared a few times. The CDR3 spells CASSMLAGPEAFF. CDR3 coding DNA: TGTGCCAGCAGTATGTTGGCGGGCCCTGAAGCTTTCTTT. The genes are TRBV12-3 or TRBV12-4 and TRBJ1-1, with D unresolved. The CDR3 length is 13 residues. Trimming pared 5 bases from V and 6 bases from J, leaving 13 bases between.

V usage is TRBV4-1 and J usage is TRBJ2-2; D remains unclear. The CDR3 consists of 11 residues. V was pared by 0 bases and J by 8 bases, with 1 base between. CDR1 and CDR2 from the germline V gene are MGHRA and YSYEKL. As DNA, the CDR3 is TGCGCCAGCAGCCAAGATGGGGAGCTGTTTTTT. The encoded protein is CASSQDGELFF.

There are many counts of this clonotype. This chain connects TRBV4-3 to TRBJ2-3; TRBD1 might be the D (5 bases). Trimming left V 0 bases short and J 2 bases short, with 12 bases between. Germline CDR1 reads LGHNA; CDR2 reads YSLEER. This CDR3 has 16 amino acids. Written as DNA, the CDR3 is TGCGCCAGCAGCCAAGATTGGCAGGGCATCACAGATACGCAGTATTTT. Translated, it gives CASSQDWQGITDTQYF.

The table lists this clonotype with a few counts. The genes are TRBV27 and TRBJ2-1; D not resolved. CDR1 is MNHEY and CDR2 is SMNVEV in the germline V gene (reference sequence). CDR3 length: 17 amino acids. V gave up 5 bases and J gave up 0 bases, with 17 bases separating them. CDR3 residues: CASSPGSGHGSYNEQFF. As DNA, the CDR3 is TGTGCCAGCAGTCCCGGTTCGGGCCACGGCTCCTACAATGAGCAGTTCTTC.

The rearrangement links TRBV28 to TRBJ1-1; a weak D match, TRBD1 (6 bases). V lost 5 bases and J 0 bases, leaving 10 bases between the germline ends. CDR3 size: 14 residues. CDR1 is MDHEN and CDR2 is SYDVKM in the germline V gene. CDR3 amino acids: CASSRRQVNTEAFF. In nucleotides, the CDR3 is TGTGCCAGCAGTCGCCGACAGGTGAACACTGAAGCTTTCTTT.

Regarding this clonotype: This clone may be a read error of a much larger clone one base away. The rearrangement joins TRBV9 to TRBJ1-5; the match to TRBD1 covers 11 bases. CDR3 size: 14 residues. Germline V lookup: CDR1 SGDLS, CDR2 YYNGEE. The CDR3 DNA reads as TGTGCCAGCGGCGTAGGGACAGGGGGTCAGCCCCAGCATTTT. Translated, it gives CASGVGTGGQPQHF.

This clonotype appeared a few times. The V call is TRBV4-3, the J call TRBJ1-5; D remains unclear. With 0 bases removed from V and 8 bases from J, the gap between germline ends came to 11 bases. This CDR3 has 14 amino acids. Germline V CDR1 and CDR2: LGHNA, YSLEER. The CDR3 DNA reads TGCGCCAGCAGCCAAGATGTCTCCTTGGAGCCCCAGCATTTT. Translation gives CASSQDVSLEPQHF.

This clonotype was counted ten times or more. The CDR3 DNA sequence: TGTGCCAGCAGCCCCTCCGGAGGGGGCAATCAGCCCCAGCATTTT. Its protein product is CASSPSGGGNQPQHF. The chain links TRBV5-6 to TRBJ1-5, with D perhaps matching TRBD1 (5 bases). Trimming took 4 bases from V and 2 from J, leaving 13 bases between them. This CDR3 region has 15 residues. Germline V gene lookup returns CDR1 SGHDT and CDR2 YYEEEE.

The CDR3 is CASSQDRGTVVGYTF. The CDR3 nucleotides read TGCGCCAGCAGCCAAGATCGCGGGACAGTAGTTGGCTACACCTTC. The rearrangement links TRBV4-3 to TRBJ1-2; 7 nucleotides line up with TRBD1. Per germline, CDR1 LGHNA and CDR2 YSLEER. The CDR3 runs to 15 residues. V gave up 0 bases and J gave up 7 bases; unmatched junction bases: 8.

The DNA of the CDR3 is TGTGCCAGCAGACTTCCGACTAGCGGGGGACCGGGCACCGGGGAGCTGTTTTTT. Residues: CASRLPTSGGPGTGELFF. V gene TRBV7-9 combines with J gene TRBJ2-2; 12 bases map to TRBD2. The CDR3 has 18 amino acids. Trimming at V came to 6 bases and at J to 4 bases, leaving 12 bases not matched to a gene. From germline, CDR1 is SEHNR and CDR2 FQNEAQ (reference sequence).

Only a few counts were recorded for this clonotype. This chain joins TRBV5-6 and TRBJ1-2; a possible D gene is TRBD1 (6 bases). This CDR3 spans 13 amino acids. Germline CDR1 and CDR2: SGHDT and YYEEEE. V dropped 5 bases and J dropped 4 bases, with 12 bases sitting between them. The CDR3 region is CASRGGVSYGYTF. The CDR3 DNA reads TGTGCCAGCAGGGGGGGCGTGTCCTATGGCTACACCTTC.

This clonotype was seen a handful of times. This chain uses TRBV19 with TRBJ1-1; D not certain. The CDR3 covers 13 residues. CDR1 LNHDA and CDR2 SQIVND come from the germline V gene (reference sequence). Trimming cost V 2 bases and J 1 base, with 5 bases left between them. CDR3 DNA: TGTGCCAGTAGTATAAGTGCGAACACTGAAGCTTTCTTT. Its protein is CASSISANTEAFF. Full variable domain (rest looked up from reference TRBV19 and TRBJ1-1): DGGITQSPKYLFRKEGQNVTLSCEQNLNHDAMYWYRQDPGQGLRLIYYSQIVNDFQKGDIAEGYSVSREKKESFPLTVTSAQKNPTAFYLCASSISANTEAFFGQGTRLTVV.

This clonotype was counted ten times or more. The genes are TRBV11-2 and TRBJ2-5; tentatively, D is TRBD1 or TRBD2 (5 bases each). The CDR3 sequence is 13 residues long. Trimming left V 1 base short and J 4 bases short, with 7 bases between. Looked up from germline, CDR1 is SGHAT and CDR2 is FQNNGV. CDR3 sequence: CASSLAGTETQYF. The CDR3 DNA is TGTGCCAGCAGCTTAGCCGGGACAGAGACCCAGTACTTC.

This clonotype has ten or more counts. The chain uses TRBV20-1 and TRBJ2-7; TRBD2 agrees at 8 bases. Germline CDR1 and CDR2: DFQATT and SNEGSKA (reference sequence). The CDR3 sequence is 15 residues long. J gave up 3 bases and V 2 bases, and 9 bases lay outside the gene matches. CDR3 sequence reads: CSARPPGLVDYEQYF. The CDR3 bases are TGCAGTGCTAGACCGCCGGGACTAGTAGACTACGAGCAGTACTTC.

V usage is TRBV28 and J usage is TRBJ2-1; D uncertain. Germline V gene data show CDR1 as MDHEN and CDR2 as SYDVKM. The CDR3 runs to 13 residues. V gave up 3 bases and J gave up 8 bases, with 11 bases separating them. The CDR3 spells CASSFFRVDEQFF. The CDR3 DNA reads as TGTGCCAGCAGTTTTTTTAGAGTTGATGAGCAGTTCTTC.

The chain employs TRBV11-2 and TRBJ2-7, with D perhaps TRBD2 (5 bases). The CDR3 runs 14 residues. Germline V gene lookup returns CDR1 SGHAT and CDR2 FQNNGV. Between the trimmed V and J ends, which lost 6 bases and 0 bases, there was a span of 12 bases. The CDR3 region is CASSYSGVSYEQYF. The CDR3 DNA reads TGTGCCAGCAGTTACAGCGGCGTCTCCTACGAGCAGTACTTC.

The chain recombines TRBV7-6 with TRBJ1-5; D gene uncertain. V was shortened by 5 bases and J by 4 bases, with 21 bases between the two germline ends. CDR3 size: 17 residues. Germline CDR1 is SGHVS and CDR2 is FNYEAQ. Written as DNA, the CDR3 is TGTGCCAGCAGCCAGTCTCCGGGTCCCCTAAATAATCAGCCCCAGCATTTT. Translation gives CASSQSPGPLNNQPQHF. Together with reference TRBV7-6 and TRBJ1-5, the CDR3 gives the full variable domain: GAGVSQSPRYKVTKRGQDVALRCDPISGHVSLYWYRQALGQGPEFLTYFNYEAQQDKSGLPNDRFSAERPEGSISTLTIQRTEQRDSAMYRCASSQSPGPLNNQPQHFGDGTRLSIL.

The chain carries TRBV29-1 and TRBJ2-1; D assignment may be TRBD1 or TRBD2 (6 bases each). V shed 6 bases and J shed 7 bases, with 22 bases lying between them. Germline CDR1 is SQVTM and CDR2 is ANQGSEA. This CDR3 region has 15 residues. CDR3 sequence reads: CSVERLGGRGNEQFF. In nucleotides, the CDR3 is TGCAGCGTGGAAAGACTAGGGGGAAGGGGTAATGAGCAGTTCTTC.

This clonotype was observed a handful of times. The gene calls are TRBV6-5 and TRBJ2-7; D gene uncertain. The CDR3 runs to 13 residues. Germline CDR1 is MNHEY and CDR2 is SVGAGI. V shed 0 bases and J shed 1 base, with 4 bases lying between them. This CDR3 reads CASSYSQSYEQYF. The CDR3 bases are TGTGCCAGCAGTTACTCGCAGTCCTACGAGCAGTACTTC.

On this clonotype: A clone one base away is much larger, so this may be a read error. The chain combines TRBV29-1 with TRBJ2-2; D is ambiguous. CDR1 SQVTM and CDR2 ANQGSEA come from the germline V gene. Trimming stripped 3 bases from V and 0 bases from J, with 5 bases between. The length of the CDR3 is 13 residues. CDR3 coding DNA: TGCAGCGTTGACGGTCCGAACACCGGGGAGCTGTTTTTT. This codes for CSVDGPNTGELFF.

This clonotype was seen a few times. DNA for the CDR3: TGTGCCAGCAGCGCTGACAGGGGTTCCTACGAGCAGTACTTC. As protein: CASSADRGSYEQYF. The chain carries TRBV7-6 and TRBJ2-7; TRBD1 matches at 8 bases. The CDR3 has 14 amino acids. After removal of 5 bases from V and 1 base from J, the junction contained 4 bases not matched to a gene. Germline V lookup: CDR1 SGHVS, CDR2 FNYEAQ. Full variable domain (rest looked up from reference TRBV7-6 and TRBJ2-7): GAGVSQSPRYKVTKRGQDVALRCDPISGHVSLYWYRQALGQGPEFLTYFNYEAQQDKSGLPNDRFSAERPEGSISTLTIQRTEQRDSAMYRCASSADRGSYEQYFGPGTRLTVT.

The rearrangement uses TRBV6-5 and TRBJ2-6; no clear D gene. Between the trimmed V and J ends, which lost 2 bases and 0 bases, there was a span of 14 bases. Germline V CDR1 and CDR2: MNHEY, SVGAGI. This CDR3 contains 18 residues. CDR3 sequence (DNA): TGTGCCAGCAGTTACCTTGCCCAATCCCCCTCTGGGGCCAACGTCCTGACTTTC. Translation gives CASSYLAQSPSGANVLTF.